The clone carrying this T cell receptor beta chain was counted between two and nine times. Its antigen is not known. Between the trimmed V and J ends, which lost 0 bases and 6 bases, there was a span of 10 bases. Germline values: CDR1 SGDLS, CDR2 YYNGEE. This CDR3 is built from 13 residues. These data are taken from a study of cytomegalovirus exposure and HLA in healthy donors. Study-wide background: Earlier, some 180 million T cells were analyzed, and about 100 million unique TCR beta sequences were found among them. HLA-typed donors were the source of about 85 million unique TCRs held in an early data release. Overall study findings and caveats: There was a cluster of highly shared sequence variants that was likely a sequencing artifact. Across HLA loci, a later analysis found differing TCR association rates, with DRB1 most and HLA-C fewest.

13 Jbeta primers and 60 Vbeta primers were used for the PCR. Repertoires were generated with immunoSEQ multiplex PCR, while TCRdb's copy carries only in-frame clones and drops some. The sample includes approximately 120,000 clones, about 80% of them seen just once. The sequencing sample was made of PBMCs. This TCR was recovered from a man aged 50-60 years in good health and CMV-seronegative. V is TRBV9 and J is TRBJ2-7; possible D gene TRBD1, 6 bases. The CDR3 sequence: CASSVEQGSEQYF. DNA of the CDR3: TGTGCCAGCAGCGTAGAACAGGGCTCCGAGCAGTACTTC.